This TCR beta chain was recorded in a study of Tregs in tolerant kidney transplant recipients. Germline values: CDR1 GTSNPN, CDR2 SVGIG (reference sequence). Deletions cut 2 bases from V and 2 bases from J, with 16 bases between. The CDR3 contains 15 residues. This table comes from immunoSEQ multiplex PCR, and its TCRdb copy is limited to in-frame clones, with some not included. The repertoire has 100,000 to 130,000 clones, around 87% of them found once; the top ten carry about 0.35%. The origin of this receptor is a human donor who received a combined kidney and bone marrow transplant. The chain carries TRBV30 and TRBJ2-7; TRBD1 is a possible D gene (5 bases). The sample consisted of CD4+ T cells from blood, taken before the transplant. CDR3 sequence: CAWSKGKTEAYEQYF. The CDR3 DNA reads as TGTGCCTGGAGTAAGGGGAAGACGGAAGCCTACGAGCAGTACTTC. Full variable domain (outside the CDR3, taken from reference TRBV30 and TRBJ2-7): SQTIHQWPATLVQPVGSPLSLECTVEGTSNPNLYWYRQAAGRGLQLLFYSVGIGQISSEVPQNLSASRPQDRQFILSSKKLLLSDSGFYLCAWSKGKTEAYEQYFGPGTRLTVT.